The clone carrying this T cell receptor beta chain was counted at least ten times. Trimming left V 0 bases short and J 0 bases short, with 19 bases between. Germline lookup yields CDR1 DFQATT and CDR2 SNEGSKA (reference sequence). The CDR3 runs 18 residues. Molecular barcoding with unique molecular identifiers was used for the TCRbeta library. TCRdb re-derived calls from the PCR reads in MiXCR, one entry per CDR3 protein. The data hold over 150,000 distinct CDR3 sequences, with around 6.8% observed a single time. This sample was taken from a study of T-cell reconstitution after alpha-beta-depleted transplantation in children.

Source: PBMCs from the stem cell graft donor, taken from the stem cell graft. The TCR was taken from a human donor who donated a stem cell graft to a child with Wiskott-Aldrich syndrome. The chain joins TRBV20-1 to TRBJ2-3; D may correspond to TRBD1 or TRBD2 (5 bases each). The CDR3 DNA reads as TGCAGTGCTAGAGATCTCAGGGACGAGCGACGGAGCACAGATACGCAGTATTTT. The encoded protein is CSARDLRDERRSTDTQYF.